This T cell receptor beta chain is drawn from a study of blood T cell repertoires in COVID-19. Turning to the study itself: Donors in the United States, Italy and Spain gave samples during acute or convalescent COVID-19. In each case, the material was cDNA or gDNA derived from T cells, B-cell-depleted T cells, or PBMCs.

Original analysis: Reference gene primer amplification in the assay estimated nucleated cell counts. Data came from immunoSEQ multiplex PCR; TCRdb stores just in-frame clones and leaves some out. D and trimming come from the DNA, and the V and J calls and clone size come from that table. The sample holds about 210,000 clones; approximately 91% are singletons and the top ten take more than 4.5%. CDR1 is SGHRS and CDR2 is YFSETQ in the germline V gene. V dropped 5 bases and J dropped 5; count of bases not matched to a gene: 6. CDR3 length: 14 amino acids. This chain links TRBV5-1 with TRBJ2-5; 10 bases line up with TRBD1. The receptor was derived from a woman in her thirties or forties with acute or convalescent COVID-19. Material for sequencing was peripheral blood. CDR3 residues: CASSGQGVRETQYF. CDR3 coding DNA: TGCGCCAGCAGTGGACAGGGGGTCAGGGAGACCCAGTACTTC.